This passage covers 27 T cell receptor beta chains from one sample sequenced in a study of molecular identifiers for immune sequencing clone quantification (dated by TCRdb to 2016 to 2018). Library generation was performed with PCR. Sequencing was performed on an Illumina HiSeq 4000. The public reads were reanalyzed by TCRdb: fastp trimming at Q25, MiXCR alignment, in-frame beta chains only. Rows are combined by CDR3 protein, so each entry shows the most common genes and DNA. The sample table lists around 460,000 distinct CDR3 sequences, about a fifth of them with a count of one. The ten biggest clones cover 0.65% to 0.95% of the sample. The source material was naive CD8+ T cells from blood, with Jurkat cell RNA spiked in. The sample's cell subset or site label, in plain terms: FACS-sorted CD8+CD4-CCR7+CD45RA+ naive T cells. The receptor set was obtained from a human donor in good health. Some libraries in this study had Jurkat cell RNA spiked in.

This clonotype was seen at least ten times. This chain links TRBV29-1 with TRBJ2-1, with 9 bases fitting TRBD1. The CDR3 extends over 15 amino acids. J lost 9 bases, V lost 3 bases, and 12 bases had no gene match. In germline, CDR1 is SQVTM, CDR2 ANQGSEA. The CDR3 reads CSVESTGGRSGEQFF. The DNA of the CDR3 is TGCAGCGTTGAGTCGACAGGGGGACGCAGTGGTGAGCAGTTCTTC.

CDR3 sequence reads: CASSLEPAHYNEQFF. As DNA, the CDR3 is TGCGCCAGCAGCTTGGAACCTGCCCACTACAATGAGCAGTTCTTC. This chain joins TRBV5-1 and TRBJ2-1; D not certain. The CDR3 extends over 15 amino acids. Germline V CDR1 and CDR2: SGHRS, YFSETQ. Between the trimmed V and J ends, which lost 0 bases and 3 bases, there was a span of 10 bases.

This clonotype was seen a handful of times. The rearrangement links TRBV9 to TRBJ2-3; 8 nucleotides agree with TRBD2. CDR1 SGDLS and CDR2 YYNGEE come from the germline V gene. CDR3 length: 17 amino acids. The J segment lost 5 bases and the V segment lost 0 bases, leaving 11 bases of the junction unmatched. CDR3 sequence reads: CASSVEGGRTLGDTQYF. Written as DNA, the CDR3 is TGTGCCAGCAGCGTAGAAGGCGGGAGGACCCTCGGAGATACGCAGTATTTT.

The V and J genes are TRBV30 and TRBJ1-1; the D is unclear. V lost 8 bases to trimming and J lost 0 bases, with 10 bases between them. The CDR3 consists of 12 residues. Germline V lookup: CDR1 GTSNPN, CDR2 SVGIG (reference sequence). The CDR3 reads CAGWNMNTEAFF. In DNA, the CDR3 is TGTGCCGGATGGAACATGAACACTGAAGCTTTCTTT.

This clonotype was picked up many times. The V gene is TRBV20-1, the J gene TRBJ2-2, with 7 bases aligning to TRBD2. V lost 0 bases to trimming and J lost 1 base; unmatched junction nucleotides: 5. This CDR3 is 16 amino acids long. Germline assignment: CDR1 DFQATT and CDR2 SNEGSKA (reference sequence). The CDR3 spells CSARDPLALNTGELFF. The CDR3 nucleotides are TGCAGTGCTAGAGATCCACTAGCGCTGAACACCGGGGAGCTGTTTTTT.

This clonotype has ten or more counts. DNA of the CDR3: TGTGCCAGCAGCCCCTTGACAGGGTTGAGCTCCTACGAGCAGTACTTC. Residues: CASSPLTGLSSYEQYF. This chain connects TRBV6-1 to TRBJ2-7; 7 bases agree with TRBD1. This CDR3 contains 16 residues. The germline V gene has CDR1 MNHNS and CDR2 SASEGT. The trim removed 6 bases at V and 0 bases at J, leaving 11 bases unmatched.

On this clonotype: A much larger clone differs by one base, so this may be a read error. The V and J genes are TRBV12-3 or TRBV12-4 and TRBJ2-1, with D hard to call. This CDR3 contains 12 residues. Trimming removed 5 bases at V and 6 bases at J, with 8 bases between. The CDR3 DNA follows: TGTGCCAGCAGTCCCATGGGCAATGAGCAGTTCTTC. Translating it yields CASSPMGNEQFF.

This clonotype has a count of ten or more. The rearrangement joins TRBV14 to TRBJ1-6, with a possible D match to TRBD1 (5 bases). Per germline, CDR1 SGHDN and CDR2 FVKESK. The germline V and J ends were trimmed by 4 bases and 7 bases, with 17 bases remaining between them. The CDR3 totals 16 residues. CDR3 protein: CASSPEDPGLNSPLHF. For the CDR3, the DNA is TGTGCCAGCAGCCCCGAAGACCCAGGGCTGAATTCACCCCTCCACTTT.

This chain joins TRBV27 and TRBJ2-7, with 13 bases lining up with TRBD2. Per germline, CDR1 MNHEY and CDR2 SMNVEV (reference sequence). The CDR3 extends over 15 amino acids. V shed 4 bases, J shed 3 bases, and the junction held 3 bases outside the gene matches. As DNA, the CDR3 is TGTGCCAGCAGTTCGGGACTAGCGGGGATCTACGAGCAGTACTTC. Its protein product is CASSSGLAGIYEQYF.

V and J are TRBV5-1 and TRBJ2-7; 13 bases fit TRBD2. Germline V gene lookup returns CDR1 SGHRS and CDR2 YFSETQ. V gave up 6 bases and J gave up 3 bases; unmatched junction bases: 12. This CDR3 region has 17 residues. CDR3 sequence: CASTRTSGSLGFYEQYF. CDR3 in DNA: TGCGCCAGCACCCGGACTAGCGGGAGCCTAGGATTCTACGAGCAGTACTTC.

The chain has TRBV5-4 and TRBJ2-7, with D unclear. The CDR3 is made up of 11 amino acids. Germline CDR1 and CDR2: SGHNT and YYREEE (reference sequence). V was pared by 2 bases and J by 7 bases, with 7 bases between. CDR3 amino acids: CASSFDGEQYF. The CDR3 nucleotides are TGTGCCAGCAGCTTCGACGGGGAGCAGTACTTC.

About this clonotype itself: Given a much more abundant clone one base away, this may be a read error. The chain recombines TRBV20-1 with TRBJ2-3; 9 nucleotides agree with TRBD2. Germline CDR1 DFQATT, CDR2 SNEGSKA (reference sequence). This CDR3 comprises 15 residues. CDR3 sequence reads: CSARGLAAVLDTRYF. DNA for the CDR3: TGCAGTGCTAGAGGACTAGCGGCCGTGTTAGATACGCGGTATTTT.

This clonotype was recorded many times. As DNA, the CDR3 is TGTGCCAGCAGCTTGGCCGGACAGACCCGGGAGCAGTACTTC. Translation: CASSLAGQTREQYF. The chain has TRBV5-5 and TRBJ2-7; D might be TRBD1 (6 bases). Germline V gene data show CDR1 as SGHKS and CDR2 as YYEKEE (reference sequence). The V end was cut by 0 bases, the J end by 7 bases, with 14 bases between. This CDR3 comprises 14 residues.

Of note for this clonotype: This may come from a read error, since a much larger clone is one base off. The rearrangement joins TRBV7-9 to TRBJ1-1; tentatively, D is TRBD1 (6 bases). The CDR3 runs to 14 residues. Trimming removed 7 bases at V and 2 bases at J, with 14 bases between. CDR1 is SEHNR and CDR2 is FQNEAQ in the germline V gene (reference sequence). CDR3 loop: CASTQGRRNTEAFF. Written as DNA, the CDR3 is TGTGCCAGCACCCAGGGGCGGAGAAACACTGAAGCTTTCTTT.

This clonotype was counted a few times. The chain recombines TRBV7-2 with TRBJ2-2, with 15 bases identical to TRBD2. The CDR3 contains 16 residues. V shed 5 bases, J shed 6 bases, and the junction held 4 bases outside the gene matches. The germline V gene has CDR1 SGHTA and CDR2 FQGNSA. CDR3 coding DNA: TGTGCCAGCAGCGACCGGACTAGCGGGGGGGCCGGGGAGCTGTTTTTT. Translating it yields CASSDRTSGGAGELFF.

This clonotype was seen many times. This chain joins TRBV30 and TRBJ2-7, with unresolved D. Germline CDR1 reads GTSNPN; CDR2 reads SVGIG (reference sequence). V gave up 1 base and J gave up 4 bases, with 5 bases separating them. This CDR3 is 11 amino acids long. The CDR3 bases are TGTGCCTGGAGTGACGTGTACGAGCAGTACTTC. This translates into CAWSDVYEQYF.

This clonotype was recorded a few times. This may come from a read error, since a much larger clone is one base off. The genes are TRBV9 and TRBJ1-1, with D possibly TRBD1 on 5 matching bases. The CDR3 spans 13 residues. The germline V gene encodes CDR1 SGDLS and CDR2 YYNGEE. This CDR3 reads CASSVGGYTEALF. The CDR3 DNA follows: TGTGCCAGCAGCGTCGGGGGTTATACTGAAGCTCTCTTT. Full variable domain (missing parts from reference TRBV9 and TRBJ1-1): DSGVTQTPKHLITATGQRVTLRCSPRSGDLSVYWYQQSLDQGLQFLIQYYNGEERAKGNILERFSAQQFPDLHSELNLSSLELGDSALYFCASSVGGYTEALFGQGTRLTVV.

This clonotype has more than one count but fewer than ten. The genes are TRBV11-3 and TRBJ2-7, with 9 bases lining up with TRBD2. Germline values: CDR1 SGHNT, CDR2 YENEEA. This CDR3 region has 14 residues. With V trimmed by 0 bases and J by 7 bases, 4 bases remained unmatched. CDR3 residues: CASSLDRTSDEQYF. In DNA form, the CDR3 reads TGTGCCAGCAGCTTAGATCGGACTAGCGATGAGCAGTACTTC.

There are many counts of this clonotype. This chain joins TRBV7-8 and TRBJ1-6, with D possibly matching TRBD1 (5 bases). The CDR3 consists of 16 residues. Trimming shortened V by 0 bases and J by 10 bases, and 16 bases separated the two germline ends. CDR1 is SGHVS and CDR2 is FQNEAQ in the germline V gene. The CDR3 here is CASSLASREERSPLHF. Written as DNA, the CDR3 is TGTGCCAGCAGCTTAGCTTCCAGGGAAGAGAGATCACCCCTCCACTTT.

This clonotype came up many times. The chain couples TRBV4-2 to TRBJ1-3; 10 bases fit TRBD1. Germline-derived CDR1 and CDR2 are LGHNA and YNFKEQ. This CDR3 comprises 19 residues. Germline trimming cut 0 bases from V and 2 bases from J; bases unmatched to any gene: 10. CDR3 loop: CASSQDPPAGTGAGNTIYF. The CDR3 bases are TGTGCCAGCAGCCAAGATCCTCCGGCCGGGACAGGGGCTGGAAACACCATATATTTT.

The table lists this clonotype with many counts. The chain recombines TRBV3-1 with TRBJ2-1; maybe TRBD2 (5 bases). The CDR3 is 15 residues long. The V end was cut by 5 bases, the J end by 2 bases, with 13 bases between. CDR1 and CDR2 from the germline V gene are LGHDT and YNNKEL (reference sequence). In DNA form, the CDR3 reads TGTGCCAGCAGCTCAAGGACTGCTGCCTACAATGAGCAGTTCTTC. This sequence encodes CASSSRTAAYNEQFF.

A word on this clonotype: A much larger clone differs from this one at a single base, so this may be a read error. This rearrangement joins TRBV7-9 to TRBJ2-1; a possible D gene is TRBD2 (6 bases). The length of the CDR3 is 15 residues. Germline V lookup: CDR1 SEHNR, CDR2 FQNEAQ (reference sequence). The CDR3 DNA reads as TGTGCCAGCAGCCTAGCACGGGGGAACGACAATGAGCAGTTCTTC. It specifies CASSLARGNDNEQFF.

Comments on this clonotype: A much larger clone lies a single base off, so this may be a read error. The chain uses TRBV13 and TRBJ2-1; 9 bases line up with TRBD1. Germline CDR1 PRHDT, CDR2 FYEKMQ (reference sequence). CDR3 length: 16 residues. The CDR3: CASSSRDRVWSDERFF. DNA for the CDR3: TGTGCCAGCAGCTCCCGGGACAGGGTATGGTCGGATGAGCGGTTCTTC.

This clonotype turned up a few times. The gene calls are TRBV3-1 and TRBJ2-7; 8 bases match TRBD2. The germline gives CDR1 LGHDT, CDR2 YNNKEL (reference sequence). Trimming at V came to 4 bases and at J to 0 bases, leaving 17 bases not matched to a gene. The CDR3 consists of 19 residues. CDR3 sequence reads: CASSRRESSGEARSYEQYF. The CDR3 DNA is TGTGCCAGCAGCCGAAGGGAGAGTAGCGGGGAAGCCCGCTCCTACGAGCAGTACTTC.

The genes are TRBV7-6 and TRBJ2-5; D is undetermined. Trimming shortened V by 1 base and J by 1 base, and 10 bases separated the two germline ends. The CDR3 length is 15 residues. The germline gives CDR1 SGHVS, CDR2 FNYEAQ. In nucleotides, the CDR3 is TGTGCCAGCAGCTTAGAAAGGGCAGGCCAAGAGACCCAGTACTTC. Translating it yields CASSLERAGQETQYF.

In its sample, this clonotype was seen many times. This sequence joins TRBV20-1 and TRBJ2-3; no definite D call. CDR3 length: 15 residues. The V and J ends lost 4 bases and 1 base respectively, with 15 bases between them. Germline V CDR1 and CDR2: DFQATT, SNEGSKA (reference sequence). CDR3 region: CSATSVVWGTDTQYF. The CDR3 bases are TGCAGTGCTACCAGCGTGGTTTGGGGCACAGATACGCAGTATTTT.

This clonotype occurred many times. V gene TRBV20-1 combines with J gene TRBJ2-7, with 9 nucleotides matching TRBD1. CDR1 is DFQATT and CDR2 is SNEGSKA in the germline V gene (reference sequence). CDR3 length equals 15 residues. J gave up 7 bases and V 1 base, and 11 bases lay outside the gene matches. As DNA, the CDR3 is TGCAGTGCTAGAGTTGCGGGACAGGGAGATAGGGAGCAGTACTTC. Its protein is CSARVAGQGDREQYF.